This T cell receptor beta chain was captured by sequencing in a study of response to subunit inactivated influenza vaccine. Each CDR3 protein gets one entry after TCRdb re-called the RT-PCR reads with MiXCR. The sample consists of approximately 530,000 distinct CDR3 sequences, 10% to 15% of them appearing once. Study-wide results and caveats: Researchers suggested that each seasonal influenza vaccination recruits few new T cells.

This clonotype showed up just a few times. Its antigen is currently unknown. The CDR3 totals 15 residues. Looked up from germline, CDR1 is SGHTA and CDR2 is FQGNSA. V dropped 0 bases and J dropped 0 bases, with 9 bases sitting between them. The material sequenced was PBMCs from blood, taken 45 days after vaccination. This receptor was obtained from a man aged 45 to 65 who received an inactivated influenza vaccine. This chain uses TRBV7-2 with TRBJ2-7, with D tentatively TRBD2 (5 bases). As DNA, the CDR3 is TGTGCCAGCAGCTTAGCAGCGGAGAGCTCCTACGAGCAGTACTTC. This codes for CASSLAAESSYEQYF.